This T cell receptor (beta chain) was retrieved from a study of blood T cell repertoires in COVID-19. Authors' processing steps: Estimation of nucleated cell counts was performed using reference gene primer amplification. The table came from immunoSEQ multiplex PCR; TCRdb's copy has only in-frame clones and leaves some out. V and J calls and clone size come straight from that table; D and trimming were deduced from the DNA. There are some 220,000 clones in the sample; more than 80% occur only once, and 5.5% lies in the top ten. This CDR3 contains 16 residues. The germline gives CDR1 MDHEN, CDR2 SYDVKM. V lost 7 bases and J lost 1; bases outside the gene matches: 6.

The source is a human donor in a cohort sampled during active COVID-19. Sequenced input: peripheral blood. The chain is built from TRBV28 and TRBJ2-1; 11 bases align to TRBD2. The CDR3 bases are TGTGCCAGCAATCCCTTAGCGGGAGGGTCCTACAATGAGCAGTTCTTC. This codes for CASNPLAGGSYNEQFF.